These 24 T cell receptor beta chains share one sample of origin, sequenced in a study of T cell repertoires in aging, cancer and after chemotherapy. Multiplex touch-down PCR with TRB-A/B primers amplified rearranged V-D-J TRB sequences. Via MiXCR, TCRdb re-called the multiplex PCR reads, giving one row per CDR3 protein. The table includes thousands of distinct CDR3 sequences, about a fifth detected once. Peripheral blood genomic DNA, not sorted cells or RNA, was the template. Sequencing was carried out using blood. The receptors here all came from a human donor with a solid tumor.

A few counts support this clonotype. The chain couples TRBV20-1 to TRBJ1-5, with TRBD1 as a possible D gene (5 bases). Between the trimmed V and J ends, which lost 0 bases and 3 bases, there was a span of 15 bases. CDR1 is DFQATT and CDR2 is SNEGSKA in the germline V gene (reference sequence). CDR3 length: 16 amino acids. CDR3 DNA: TGCAGTGCTAGAGATCTGGGGGGAGGAGACAATCAGCCCCAGCATTTT. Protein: CSARDLGGGDNQPQHF.

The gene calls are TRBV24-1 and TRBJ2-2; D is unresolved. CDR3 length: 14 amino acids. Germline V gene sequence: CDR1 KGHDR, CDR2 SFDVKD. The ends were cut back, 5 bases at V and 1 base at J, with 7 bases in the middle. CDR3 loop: CATSVRRNTGELFF. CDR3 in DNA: TGTGCCACCAGTGTTCGACGGAACACCGGGGAGCTGTTTTTT.

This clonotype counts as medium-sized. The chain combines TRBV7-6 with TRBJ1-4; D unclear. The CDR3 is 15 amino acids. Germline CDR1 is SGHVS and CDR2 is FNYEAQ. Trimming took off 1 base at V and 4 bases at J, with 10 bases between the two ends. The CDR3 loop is CASSLEQAFNEKLFF. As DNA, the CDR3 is TGTGCCAGCAGCTTAGAACAAGCCTTTAATGAAAAACTGTTTTTT.

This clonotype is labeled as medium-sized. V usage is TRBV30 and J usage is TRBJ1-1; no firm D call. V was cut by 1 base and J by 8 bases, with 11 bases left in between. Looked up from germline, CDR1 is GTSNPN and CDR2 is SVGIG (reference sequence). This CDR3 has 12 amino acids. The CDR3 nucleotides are TGTGCCTGGAGTGCGGCCTTCGCGGAAGCTTTCTTT. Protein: CAWSAAFAEAFF.

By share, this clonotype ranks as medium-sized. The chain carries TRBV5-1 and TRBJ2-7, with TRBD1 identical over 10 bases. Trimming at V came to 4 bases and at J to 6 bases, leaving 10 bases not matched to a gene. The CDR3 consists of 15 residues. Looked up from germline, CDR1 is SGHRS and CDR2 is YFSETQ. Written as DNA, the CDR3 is TGCGCCAGCAGCCCTCAGACAGGGGGCTATGTCGAGCAGTACTTC. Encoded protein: CASSPQTGGYVEQYF.

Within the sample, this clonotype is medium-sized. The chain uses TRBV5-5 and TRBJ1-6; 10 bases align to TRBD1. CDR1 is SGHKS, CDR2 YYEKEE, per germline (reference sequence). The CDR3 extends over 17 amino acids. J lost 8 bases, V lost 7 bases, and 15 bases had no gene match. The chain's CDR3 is CASVLGTGVEKHSPLHF. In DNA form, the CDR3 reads TGTGCCAGCGTACTCGGGACAGGGGTGGAAAAGCATTCACCCCTCCACTTT.

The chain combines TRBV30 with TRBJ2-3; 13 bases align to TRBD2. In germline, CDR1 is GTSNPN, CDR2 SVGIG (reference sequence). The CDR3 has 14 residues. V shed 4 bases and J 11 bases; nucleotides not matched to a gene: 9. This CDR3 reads CAWNGVGLAGKQYF. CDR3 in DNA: TGTGCCTGGAACGGGGTGGGACTAGCGGGAAAGCAGTATTTT. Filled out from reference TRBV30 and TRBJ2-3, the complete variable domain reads SQTIHQWPATLVQPVGSPLSLECTVEGTSNPNLYWYRQAAGRGLQLLFYSVGIGQISSEVPQNLSASRPQDRQFILSSKKLLLSDSGFYLCAWNGVGLAGKQYFGPGTRLTVL.

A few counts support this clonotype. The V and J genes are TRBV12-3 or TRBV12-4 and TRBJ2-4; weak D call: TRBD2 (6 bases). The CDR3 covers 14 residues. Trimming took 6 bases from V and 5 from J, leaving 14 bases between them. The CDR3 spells CASSYGTSENIQYF. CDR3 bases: TGTGCCAGCAGCTACGGGACTTCTGAAAACATTCAGTACTTC.

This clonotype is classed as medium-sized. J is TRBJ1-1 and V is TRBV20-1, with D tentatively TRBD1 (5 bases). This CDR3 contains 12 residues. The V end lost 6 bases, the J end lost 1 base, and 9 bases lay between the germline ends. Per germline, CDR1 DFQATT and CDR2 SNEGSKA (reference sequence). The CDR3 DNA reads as TGCAGTGCCGTGGGGGGGAACACTGAAGCTTTCTTT. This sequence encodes CSAVGGNTEAFF.

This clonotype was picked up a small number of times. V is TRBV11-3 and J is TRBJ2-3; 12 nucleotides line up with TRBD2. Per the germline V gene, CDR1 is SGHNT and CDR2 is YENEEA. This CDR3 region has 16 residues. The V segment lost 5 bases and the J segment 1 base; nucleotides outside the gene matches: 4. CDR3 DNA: TGTGCCAGCAGCCCGGGACTAGCGGGCGGCACAGATACGCAGTATTTT. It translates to CASSPGLAGGTDTQYF.

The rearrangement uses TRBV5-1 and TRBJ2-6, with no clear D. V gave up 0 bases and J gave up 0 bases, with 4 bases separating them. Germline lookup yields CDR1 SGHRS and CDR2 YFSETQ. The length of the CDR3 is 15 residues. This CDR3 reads CASSLANSGANVLTF. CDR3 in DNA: TGCGCCAGCAGCTTGGCGAACTCTGGGGCCAACGTCCTGACTTTC.

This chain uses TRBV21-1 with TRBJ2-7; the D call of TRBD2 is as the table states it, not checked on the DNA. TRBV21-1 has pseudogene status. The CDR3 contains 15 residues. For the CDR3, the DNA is TGTGCCAGCAGCAAACGCTGGCTAGCGGGAGCCGAGCAGTACTTC. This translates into CASSKRWLAGAEQYF.

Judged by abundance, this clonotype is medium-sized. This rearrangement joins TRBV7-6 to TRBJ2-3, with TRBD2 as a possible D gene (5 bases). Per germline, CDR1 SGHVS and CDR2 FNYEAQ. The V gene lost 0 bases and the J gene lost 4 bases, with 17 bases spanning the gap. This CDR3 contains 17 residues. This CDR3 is CASSLAFGGPRPDTQYF. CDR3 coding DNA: TGTGCCAGCAGCTTAGCGTTCGGCGGGCCCCGGCCAGATACGCAGTATTTT.

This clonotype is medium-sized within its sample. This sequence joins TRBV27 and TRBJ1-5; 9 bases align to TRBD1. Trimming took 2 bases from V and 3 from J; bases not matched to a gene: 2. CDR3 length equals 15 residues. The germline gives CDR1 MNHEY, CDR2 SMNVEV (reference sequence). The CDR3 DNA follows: TGTGCCAGCAGTTTAGGGACAGGGATCAATCAGCCCCAGCATTTT. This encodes CASSLGTGINQPQHF.

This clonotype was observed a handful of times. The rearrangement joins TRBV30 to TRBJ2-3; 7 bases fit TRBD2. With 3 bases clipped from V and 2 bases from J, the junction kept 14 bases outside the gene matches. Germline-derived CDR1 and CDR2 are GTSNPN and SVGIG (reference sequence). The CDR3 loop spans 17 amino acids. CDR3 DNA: TGTGCCTGGAGACCGCACCCGGGAGGAGGCCTCACAGATACGCAGTATTTT. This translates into CAWRPHPGGGLTDTQYF.

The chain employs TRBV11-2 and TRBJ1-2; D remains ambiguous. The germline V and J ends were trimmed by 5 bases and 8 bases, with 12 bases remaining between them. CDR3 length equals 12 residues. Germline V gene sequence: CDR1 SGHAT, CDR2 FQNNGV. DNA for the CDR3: TGTGCCAGCAGCGTTGGCCAGACGGGCTACACCTTC. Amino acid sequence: CASSVGQTGYTF. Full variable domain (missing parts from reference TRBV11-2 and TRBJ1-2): EAGVAQSPRYKIIEKRQSVAFWCNPISGHATLYWYQQILGQGPKLLIQFQNNGVVDDSQLPKDRFSAERLKGVDSTLKIQPAKLEDSAVYLCASSVGQTGYTFGSGTRLTVV.

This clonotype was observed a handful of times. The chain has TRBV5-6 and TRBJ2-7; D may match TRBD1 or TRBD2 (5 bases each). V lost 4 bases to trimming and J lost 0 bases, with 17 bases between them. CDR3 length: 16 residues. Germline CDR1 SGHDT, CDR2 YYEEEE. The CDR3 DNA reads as TGTGCCAGCAGCCCTTCTCCGGGACGGAGCTCCTACGAGCAGTACTTC. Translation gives CASSPSPGRSSYEQYF. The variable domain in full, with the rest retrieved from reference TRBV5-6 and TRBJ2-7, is DAGVTQSPTHLIKTRGQQVTLRCSPKSGHDTVSWYQQALGQGPQFIFQYYEEEERQRGNFPDRFSGHQFPNYSSELNVNALLLGDSALYLCASSPSPGRSSYEQYFGPGTRLTVT.

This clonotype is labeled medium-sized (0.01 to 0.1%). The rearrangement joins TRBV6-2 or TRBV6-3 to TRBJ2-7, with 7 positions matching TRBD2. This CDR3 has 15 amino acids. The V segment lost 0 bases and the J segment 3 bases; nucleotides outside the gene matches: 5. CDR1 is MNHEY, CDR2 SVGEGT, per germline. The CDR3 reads CASSYSLLADYEQYF. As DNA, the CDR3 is TGTGCCAGCAGTTACTCGCTTCTAGCGGACTACGAGCAGTACTTC.

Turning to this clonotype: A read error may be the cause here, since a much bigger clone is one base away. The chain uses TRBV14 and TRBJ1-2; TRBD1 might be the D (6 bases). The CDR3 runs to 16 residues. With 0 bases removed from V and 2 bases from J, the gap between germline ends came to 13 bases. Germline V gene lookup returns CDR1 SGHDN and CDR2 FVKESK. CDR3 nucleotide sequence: TGTGCCAGCAGCCAAGAGTGGAACAGGGCAAACTATGGCTACACCTTC. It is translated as CASSQEWNRANYGYTF.

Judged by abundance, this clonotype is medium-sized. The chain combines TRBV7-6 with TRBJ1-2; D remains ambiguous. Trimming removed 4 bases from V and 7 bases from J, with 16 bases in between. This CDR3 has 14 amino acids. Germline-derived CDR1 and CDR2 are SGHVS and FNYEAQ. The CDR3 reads CASSSPGKGTGYTF. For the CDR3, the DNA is TGTGCCAGCAGCTCACCGGGAAAGGGTACTGGCTACACCTTC.

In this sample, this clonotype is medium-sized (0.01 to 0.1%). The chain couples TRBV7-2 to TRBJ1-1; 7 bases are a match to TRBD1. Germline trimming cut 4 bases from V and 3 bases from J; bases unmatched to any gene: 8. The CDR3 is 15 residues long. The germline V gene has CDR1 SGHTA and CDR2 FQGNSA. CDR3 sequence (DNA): TGTGCCAGCAGCTGGCCAGGGAGGGGGCACACTGAAGCTTTCTTT. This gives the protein CASSWPGRGHTEAFF.

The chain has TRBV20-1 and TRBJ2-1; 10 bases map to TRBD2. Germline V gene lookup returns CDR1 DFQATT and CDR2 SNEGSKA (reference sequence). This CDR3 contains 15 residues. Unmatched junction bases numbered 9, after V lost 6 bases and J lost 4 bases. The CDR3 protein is CSAPEVAGGYNEQFF. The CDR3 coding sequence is TGCAGTGCCCCCGAGGTAGCGGGAGGTTACAATGAGCAGTTCTTC.

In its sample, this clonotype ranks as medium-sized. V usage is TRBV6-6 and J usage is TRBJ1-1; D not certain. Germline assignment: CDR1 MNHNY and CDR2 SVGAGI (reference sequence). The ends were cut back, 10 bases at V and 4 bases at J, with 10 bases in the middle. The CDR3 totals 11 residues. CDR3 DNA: TGTGCCACCGAGGCCCCCACTGAAGCTTTCTTT. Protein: CATEAPTEAFF.

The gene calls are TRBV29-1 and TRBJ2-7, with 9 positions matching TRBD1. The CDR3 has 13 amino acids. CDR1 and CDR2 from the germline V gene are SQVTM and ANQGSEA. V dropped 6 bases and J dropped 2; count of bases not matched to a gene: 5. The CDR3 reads CSVSGTGTYEQYF. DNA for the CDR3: TGCAGCGTGTCCGGGACAGGGACCTACGAGCAGTACTTC.